Listed below are T cell receptor beta chains from one sample, sequenced in a study of T cells in Graves' hyperthyroidism and ophthalmopathy. TCRdb re-called the multiplex PCR reads with MiXCR, one entry per CDR3 protein. In the table there are around 580,000 distinct CDR3 sequences, 46% of which are singletons. The source material was peripheral blood or thyroid tissue (not recorded which). These receptors all come from a woman younger than 35 with Graves' hyperthyroidism. The CDR3 runs from the conserved cysteine through the conserved F or W. The order of the fields is J gene, clone size, V gene, D gene, CDR3 protein, CDR3 DNA. The D gene is left open where the match is weak. Some rows mark clone size as missing; the rest say once, few, many or name a class of expanded clone.

J: TRBJ1-6; size: many; V: TRBV4-2; D: .; CDR3: CASSQAGRRGNSPLHF; DNA: TGTGCCAGCAGCCAAGCTGGTCGCAGGGGTAATTCACCCCTCCACTTT
J: TRBJ2-5; size: many; V: TRBV10-3; D: TRBD2; CDR3: CAISETSGTPQYF; DNA: TGTGCCATCAGTGAAACTAGCGGGACCCCCCAGTACTTC
J: TRBJ1-1; size: .; V: TRBV19; D: .; CDR3: CASSMVSNTEAFF; DNA: TGTGCCAGTAGTATGGTCTCGAACACTGAAGCTTTCTTT
J: TRBJ2-3; size: .; V: TRBV29-1; D: TRBD2; CDR3: CSAMPGLAGESTDTQYF; DNA: TGCAGCGCAATGCCGGGACTAGCGGGAGAGAGCACAGATACGCAGTATTTT
J: TRBJ2-7; size: .; V: TRBV7-7; D: TRBD1; CDR3: CASSYRGQYF; DNA: TGTGCCAGCAGTTACAGGGGGCAGTACTTC
J: TRBJ2-7; size: few; V: TRBV25-1; D: .; CDR3: CASTGAGLFYEQYF; DNA: TGTGCCAGTACGGGCGCCGGGCTTTTCTACGAGCAGTACTTC
J: TRBJ2-7; size: few; V: TRBV7-3; D: TRBD1; CDR3: CASSLDRGSEQYF; DNA: TGTGCCAGCAGCTTAGACAGGGGATCCGAGCAGTACTTC
J: TRBJ1-1; size: many; V: TRBV7-2; D: TRBD1; CDR3: CASSPRDRGPEAFF; DNA: TGTGCCAGCAGCCCTCGGGACAGGGGGCCTGAAGCTTTCTTT
J: TRBJ2-5; size: .; V: TRBV7-9; D: TRBD1; CDR3: CACSWTGIEPQYF; DNA: TGTGCCTGCAGCTGGACAGGGATAGAGCCCCAGTACTTC
J: TRBJ2-7; size: .; V: TRBV2; D: TRBD2; CDR3: CASREGLATSYEQYF; DNA: TGTGCCAGCAGGGAGGGACTAGCGACTTCCTACGAGCAGTACTTC
J: TRBJ1-2; size: .; V: TRBV19; D: TRBD1; CDR3: CASSIWGQGAYGYTF; DNA: TGTGCCAGTAGTATTTGGGGCCAGGGGGCCTATGGCTACACCTTC
J: TRBJ2-3; size: .; V: TRBV9; D: TRBD2; CDR3: CASSPASGGGTDTQYF; DNA: TGTGCCAGCAGCCCAGCGAGCGGGGGGGGCACAGATACGCAGTATTTT
J: TRBJ2-7; size: .; V: TRBV7-6; D: TRBD1; CDR3: CASSFGTEVLQYF; DNA: TGTGCCAGCAGCTTCGGGACAGAGGTACTGCAGTACTTC
J: TRBJ1-5; size: .; V: TRBV29-1; D: .; CDR3: CSVEGVSQPQHF; DNA: TGCAGCGTTGAAGGTGTGTCTCAGCCCCAGCATTTT
J: TRBJ1-4; size: .; V: TRBV19; D: TRBD1; CDR3: CASSTGPGTDEKLFF; DNA: TGTGCCAGTAGTACAGGACCTGGGACAGATGAAAAACTGTTTTTT
J: TRBJ2-7; size: .; V: TRBV20-1; D: TRBD1; CDR3: CSAGDGTGSYEQYF; DNA: TGCAGTGCTGGAGATGGGACAGGAAGCTACGAGCAGTACTTC
J: TRBJ1-1; size: many; V: TRBV6-5; D: .; CDR3: CATFEDGNTEAFF; DNA: TGTGCCACGTTCGAGGATGGGAACACTGAAGCTTTCTTT
J: TRBJ2-7; size: .; V: TRBV20-1; D: .; CDR3: CSAPAQGSNTGELYF; DNA: TGCAGTGCTCCCGCGCAGGGTTCGAACACCGGGGAGCTGTACTTC
J: TRBJ2-7; size: few; V: TRBV24-1; D: .; CDR3: CATSDSDSWDEQYF; DNA: TGTGCCACCAGTGATTCGGACAGTTGGGACGAGCAGTACTTC
J: TRBJ2-5; size: many; V: TRBV7-9; D: .; CDR3: CASSSRHRQETQYF; DNA: TGTGCCAGCAGCTCCAGACATCGCCAAGAGACCCAGTACTTC
J: TRBJ1-6; size: many; V: TRBV7-2; D: .; CDR3: CASSPAFNNSPLHF; DNA: TGTGCCAGCAGCCCCGCCTTCAATAATTCACCCCTCCACTTT
J: TRBJ1-1; size: .; V: TRBV6-1; D: .; CDR3: CGSREGVGTEAFF; DNA: TGTGGCAGCAGAGAGGGGGTAGGCACTGAAGCTTTCTTT
J: TRBJ2-2; size: many; V: TRBV19; D: TRBD2; CDR3: CASSMASGRNGELFF; DNA: TGTGCCAGTAGTATGGCTAGCGGGAGGAACGGGGAGCTGTTTTTT
J: TRBJ1-4; size: .; V: TRBV5-1; D: .; CDR3: CASSLRGRAREKLFF; DNA: TGCGCCAGCAGCTTGCGGGGGCGCGCTCGTGAAAAACTGTTTTTT
J: TRBJ2-7; size: many; V: TRBV20-1; D: .; CDR3: CSAKDKIRTLAYEQYF; DNA: TGCAGTGCTAAGGACAAGATCAGGACTCTAGCCTACGAGCAGTACTTC
J: TRBJ1-2; size: many; V: TRBV7-9; D: .; CDR3: CASSSGGGSYGYTF; DNA: TGTGCCAGCAGCTCGGGCGGGGGGTCCTATGGCTACACCTTC
J: TRBJ1-2; size: many; V: TRBV24-1; D: TRBD1; CDR3: CATRQGDYGYTF; DNA: TGTGCCACACGACAGGGAGACTATGGCTACACCTTC
J: TRBJ1-1; size: many; V: TRBV19; D: .; CDR3: CASSTPRNTEAFF; DNA: TGTGCCAGTAGTACCCCCAGGAACACTGAAGCTTTCTTT
J: TRBJ2-2; size: many; V: TRBV6-5; D: .; CDR3: CASSYSTGELFF; DNA: TGTGCCAGCAGTTACTCGACCGGGGAGCTGTTTTTT
J: TRBJ1-1; size: .; V: TRBV2; D: .; CDR3: CASRRGGPAFF; DNA: TGTGCCAGCAGGAGGGGGGGACCAGCTTTCTTT
J: TRBJ2-3; size: few; V: TRBV10-3; D: .; CDR3: CAISAQPGSTDTQYF; DNA: TGTGCCATCTCAGCACAACCTGGTAGCACAGATACGCAGTATTTT
J: TRBJ2-7; size: many; V: TRBV19; D: .; CDR3: CASRDGAYEQYF; DNA: TGTGCCAGCCGGGACGGAGCCTACGAGCAGTACTTC
J: TRBJ2-1; size: .; V: TRBV24-1; D: .; CDR3: CATSDPRVSANDEQFF; DNA: TGTGCCACCAGTGACCCCCGGGTCTCCGCCAATGATGAGCAGTTCTTC
J: TRBJ2-7; size: many; V: TRBV12-3/TRBV12-4; D: TRBD1; CDR3: CASSFGTGEQYF; DNA: TGTGCCAGCAGTTTCGGGACAGGGGAGCAGTACTTC
J: TRBJ2-5; size: .; V: TRBV7-9; D: .; CDR3: CASSLAENGLQETQYF; DNA: TGTGCCAGCAGCTTAGCGGAGAACGGCCTTCAAGAGACCCAGTACTTC
J: TRBJ2-1; size: .; V: TRBV19; D: TRBD2; CDR3: CASSSGRAYNEQFF; DNA: TGTGCCAGTAGTAGCGGGAGGGCCTACAATGAGCAGTTCTTC
J: TRBJ2-5; size: .; V: TRBV18; D: .; CDR3: CASSPIGGRDRETQYF; DNA: TGTGCCAGCTCACCTATCGGGGGCAGGGACAGAGAGACCCAGTACTTC
J: TRBJ2-7; size: few; V: TRBV18; D: .; CDR3: CASSPKGVSAEQYF; DNA: TGTGCCAGCTCACCCAAGGGGGTTTCGGCCGAGCAGTACTTC
J: TRBJ2-1; size: once; V: TRBV7-2; D: TRBD2; CDR3: CASSRPTGGDGQFF; DNA: TGTGCCAGCAGCCGCCCGACGGGAGGGGACGGGCAGTTCTTC
J: TRBJ2-7; size: many; V: TRBV9; D: .; CDR3: CASSVGGDNSYEQYF; DNA: TGTGCCAGCAGCGTAGGGGGGGACAACTCCTACGAGCAGTACTTC
J: TRBJ1-2; size: many; V: TRBV7-9; D: .; CDR3: CASSSPRTENYGYTF; DNA: TGTGCCAGCAGCTCCCCTCGGACCGAGAACTATGGCTACACCTTC
J: TRBJ2-5; size: many; V: TRBV6-5; D: TRBD2; CDR3: CASSYSIPAGVRETQYF; DNA: TGTGCCAGCAGTTACTCGATTCCCGCGGGAGTTCGGGAGACCCAGTACTTC
J: TRBJ2-5; size: .; V: TRBV7-9; D: TRBD1; CDR3: CASSSDRDAETQYF; DNA: TGTGCCAGCAGCTCCGACAGGGACGCAGAGACCCAGTACTTC
J: TRBJ1-1; size: many; V: TRBV6-2/TRBV6-3; D: .; CDR3: CAIQEEGSTEAFF; DNA: TGTGCCATCCAGGAGGAGGGTAGCACTGAAGCTTTCTTT
J: TRBJ2-7; size: many; V: TRBV2; D: TRBD2; CDR3: CASRPGLAAYEQYF; DNA: TGTGCCAGCAGACCGGGACTAGCGGCTTACGAGCAGTACTTC
J: TRBJ1-2; size: many; V: TRBV5-1; D: .; CDR3: CASSLGQNYGYTF; DNA: TGTGCCAGCAGCTTAGGGCAGAACTATGGCTACACCTTC
J: TRBJ2-1; size: .; V: TRBV5-1; D: .; CDR3: CASSLVPRSSYNEQFF; DNA: TGCGCCAGCAGCTTGGTTCCGCGAAGCTCCTACAATGAGCAGTTCTTC
J: TRBJ1-1; size: .; V: TRBV6-5; D: .; CDR3: CASSLDLRGNTEAFF; DNA: TGTGCCAGCAGCCTAGACCTACGGGGGAACACTGAAGCTTTCTTT